This T cell receptor (delta chain) was sequenced during a study of gamma-delta chains in newborns, infants, children. Study background: Microbial exposure reportedly drives polyclonal innate γδ T cell expansion after birth.

The table lists this clone with a few counts. This CDR3 is also generated by other DNA sequences in the sample. The CDR3 length is 14 residues. The ends lost 0 bases at V and 5 bases at J; junction bases unmatched: 3. Germline-derived CDR1 and CDR2 are GEAIGNYY and EKD. TCRdb reapplied CATT to the reads. In the table there are over 12,000 delta-chain clones, roughly 7.3% of which are singletons. This clonotype originated in a child who was a newborn, infant or young child, either healthy, febrile or measles-vaccinated (not recorded which). Sequenced input: blood. The gene calls are TRDV2 and TRDJ1, with TRDD3 matching 9 bases. The CDR3 DNA follows: TGTGCCTGTGACACCTGGGGGATAAATGATAAACTCATCTTT. This translates into CACDTWGINDKLIF.